These 27 T cell receptor beta chains originate from one sample sequenced in a study of cytomegalovirus exposure and HLA in healthy donors (dated by TCRdb to 2016 to 2017). The library was produced with the immunoSEQ multiplex PCR assay. As stored in TCRdb, this immuneACCESS dataset retains in-frame rearrangements with V and J assigned. A fraction of the clones does not appear; measured against another copy, unresolved V genes explain less than half of the discrepancy, and the remainder lacks a known reason. Within this sample are about 170,000 clones, with around 92% of them counted one time only. The top ten clones comprise 4% to 4.5% of the sample. The sequenced material came from PBMCs. These receptors were taken from a man younger than 35 in good health and CMV-seropositive.

The V call is TRBV28, the J call TRBJ2-1; the match to TRBD2 covers 9 bases. Per the germline V gene, CDR1 is MDHEN and CDR2 is SYDVKM. The CDR3 extends over 19 amino acids. V gave up 10 bases and J gave up 3 bases; unmatched junction bases: 22. CDR3 residues: CATSVSPHKAGGFYNEQFF. CDR3 DNA: TGTGCCACCTCAGTTTCTCCCCACAAAGCGGGGGGATTCTACAATGAGCAGTTCTTC.

About this clone itself: This sample includes further DNA sequences coding for the same CDR3. The rearrangement joins TRBV9 to TRBJ2-7; 10 nucleotides match TRBD2. This CDR3 is built from 14 residues. V gave up 3 bases and J gave up 4 bases; unmatched junction bases: 4. Germline CDR1 reads SGDLS; CDR2 reads YYNGEE. The CDR3 coding sequence is TGTGCCAGCAGCGCAGGACTAGCGGATTACGAGCAGTACTTC. Protein product: CASSAGLADYEQYF. The variable domain in full, with the rest retrieved from reference TRBV9 and TRBJ2-7, is DSGVTQTPKHLITATGQRVTLRCSPRSGDLSVYWYQQSLDQGLQFLIQYYNGEERAKGNILERFSAQQFPDLHSELNLSSLELGDSALYFCASSAGLADYEQYFGPGTRLTVT.

V and J are TRBV5-1 and TRBJ2-3; 9 bases are shared with TRBD1. Germline CDR1 and CDR2: SGHRS and YFSETQ. The CDR3 has 17 amino acids. Trimming removed 0 bases from V and 3 bases from J; junction bases left unmatched: 8. CDR3 in amino acids: CASSLAVGQGRTDTQYF. Written as DNA, the CDR3 is TGCGCCAGCAGCTTGGCCGTCGGACAGGGGAGGACAGATACGCAGTATTTT.

The chain recombines TRBV18 with TRBJ2-7; possibly TRBD1 for D (8 bases). This CDR3 spans 14 amino acids. The germline gives CDR1 KGHSH, CDR2 LQKENI. The ends were cut back, 3 bases at V and 4 bases at J, with 13 bases in the middle. This chain's CDR3 is CASSPDREGYEQYF. In DNA form, the CDR3 reads TGTGCCAGCTCACCGGACAGGGAGGGTTACGAGCAGTACTTC.

V is TRBV5-1 and J is TRBJ2-5; 12 bases are shared with TRBD2. The CDR3 is 15 amino acids. The V gene end was trimmed by 4 bases and the J gene end by 3 bases; junction bases not matched to a gene: 4. Per germline, CDR1 SGHRS and CDR2 YFSETQ. The CDR3 spells CASSILAGGEETQYF. The DNA for the CDR3 is TGCGCCAGCAGCATACTAGCGGGAGGTGAAGAGACCCAGTACTTC.

V and J are TRBV7-8 and TRBJ2-1, with unresolved D. The CDR3 contains 14 residues. Trimming shortened V by 3 bases and J by 8 bases, and 14 bases separated the two germline ends. CDR1 and CDR2 from the germline V gene are SGHVS and FQNEAQ. The DNA for the CDR3 is TGTGCCAGCAGCTTTGCCCCTAGGCGTTATGAGCAGTTCTTC. Encoded protein: CASSFAPRRYEQFF.

The rearrangement uses TRBV13 and TRBJ2-2; 11 nucleotides align to TRBD2. The ends lost 5 bases at V and 4 bases at J; junction bases unmatched: 6. The CDR3 totals 16 residues. Germline-derived CDR1 and CDR2 are PRHDT and FYEKMQ (reference sequence). The CDR3 sequence is CASSLLAGDLTGELFF. CDR3 coding DNA: TGTGCCAGCAGCCTACTAGCGGGAGACCTCACCGGGGAGCTGTTTTTT. The variable domain in full, completed from reference TRBV13 and TRBJ2-2, reads AAGVIQSPRHLIKEKRETATLKCYPIPRHDTVYWYQQGPGQDPQFLISFYEKMQSDKGSIPDRFSAQQFSDYHSELNMSSLELGDSALYFCASSLLAGDLTGELFFGEGSRLTVL.

This clone turned up a few times. This chain uses TRBV2 with TRBJ2-7; 12 bases line up with TRBD2. Trimming removed 6 bases from V and 7 bases from J; junction bases left unmatched: 7. The CDR3 has 14 amino acids. From germline, CDR1 is SNHLY and CDR2 FYNNEI. The CDR3 here is CASRTSGSVGEQYF. CDR3 DNA sequence: TGTGCCAGCAGGACTAGCGGGAGCGTGGGTGAGCAGTACTTC.

V usage is TRBV19 and J usage is TRBJ2-1, with D hard to call. V dropped 1 base and J dropped 9 bases, with 13 bases sitting between them. Per the germline V gene, CDR1 is LNHDA and CDR2 is SQIVND (reference sequence). This CDR3 comprises 14 residues. The CDR3 nucleotides are TGTGCCAGTAGTATAGGGGCTGGGTTCGTTGAGCAGTTCTTC. It specifies CASSIGAGFVEQFF.

CDR3 loop: CASSYARGTKNIQYF. The CDR3 nucleotides are TGTGCCAGCAGTTACGCCCGCGGGACCAAAAACATTCAGTACTTC. The V call is TRBV6-5, the J call TRBJ2-4; tentatively, D is TRBD2 (6 bases). The CDR3 sequence is 15 residues long. Germline CDR1 MNHEY, CDR2 SVGAGI. With 2 bases removed from V and 2 bases from J, the gap between germline ends came to 10 bases.

The chain combines TRBV28 with TRBJ2-1; perhaps TRBD1 as D (7 bases). Germline V gene sequence: CDR1 MDHEN, CDR2 SYDVKM. Trimming left V 7 bases short and J 3 bases short, with 16 bases between. This CDR3 has 15 residues. CDR3 residues: CASIPAGQIYNEQFF. In DNA, the CDR3 is TGTGCCAGCATCCCGGCGGGACAGATCTACAATGAGCAGTTCTTC.

J is TRBJ2-3 and V is TRBV19, with a weak D call TRBD1 (6 bases). Trimming shortened V by 7 bases and J by 2 bases, and 16 bases separated the two germline ends. The CDR3 extends over 15 amino acids. Germline CDR1 reads LNHDA; CDR2 reads SQIVND (reference sequence). This CDR3 is CASTPGQGSTDTQYF. In DNA form, the CDR3 reads TGTGCCAGTACCCCGGGACAAGGGTCCACAGATACGCAGTATTTT.

This clone was observed a handful of times. The V gene is TRBV6-6, the J gene TRBJ2-3; 8 bases agree with TRBD2. The CDR3 loop spans 14 amino acids. Germline V CDR1 and CDR2: MNHNY, SVGAGI (reference sequence). V shed 8 bases, J shed 4 bases, and the junction held 8 bases outside the gene matches. CDR3 coding DNA: TGTGCCAGCCTATACGGGGGGGCGGCAGATACGCAGTATTTT. This sequence encodes CASLYGGAADTQYF.

This clone was detected once. V usage is TRBV18 and J usage is TRBJ2-3, with a tentative D call TRBD2 (6 bases). The CDR3 is 15 residues long. Trimming left V 3 bases short and J 5 bases short, with 15 bases between. Germline loops: CDR1 KGHSH, CDR2 LQKENI. CDR3 nucleotides: TGTGCCAGCTCACCCGGGACTTCCCCGGGAGATACGCAGTATTTT. Amino acid sequence: CASSPGTSPGDTQYF.

The genes are TRBV28 and TRBJ2-1; tentative D call: TRBD1 (6 bases). Germline CDR1 is MDHEN and CDR2 is SYDVKM. V gave up 8 bases and J gave up 9 bases, with 26 bases separating them. CDR3 length: 16 residues. This CDR3 is CASPPAGAGPISEQFF. The DNA for the CDR3 is TGTGCCAGCCCCCCGGCAGGGGCTGGTCCGATAAGTGAGCAGTTCTTC.

The chain has TRBV7-2 and TRBJ2-7; TRBD1 aligns across 8 bases. CDR3 length: 16 amino acids. With V trimmed by 5 bases and J by 2 bases, 11 bases remained unmatched. Germline V lookup: CDR1 SGHTA, CDR2 FQGNSA. The CDR3 here is CASSRQLQGGTYEQYF. CDR3 DNA: TGTGCCAGCAGCAGACAACTACAGGGGGGAACCTACGAGCAGTACTTC.

V and J are TRBV27 and TRBJ2-5; perhaps TRBD2 as D (7 bases). CDR1 and CDR2 from the germline V gene are MNHEY and SMNVEV (reference sequence). Trimming removed 5 bases from V and 5 bases from J, with 15 bases in between. This CDR3 comprises 14 residues. The CDR3, as DNA: TGTGCCAGCAGTGTAGGGGGGGGCCGGGAGACCCAGTACTTC. Encoded protein: CASSVGGGRETQYF.

V is TRBV9 and J is TRBJ2-7; possible D gene TRBD2, 6 bases. Germline assignment: CDR1 SGDLS and CDR2 YYNGEE. The CDR3 is 16 residues long. V shed 7 bases and J shed 0 bases, with 20 bases lying between them. CDR3 nucleotides: TGTGCCAGCTCAATATCCGGGAGTCTAGACTCCTACGAGCAGTACTTC. It encodes CASSISGSLDSYEQYF. The full variable domain, with the rest looked up from reference TRBV9 and TRBJ2-7, is DSGVTQTPKHLITATGQRVTLRCSPRSGDLSVYWYQQSLDQGLQFLIQYYNGEERAKGNILERFSAQQFPDLHSELNLSSLELGDSALYFCASSISGSLDSYEQYFGPGTRLTVT.

The chain couples TRBV5-1 to TRBJ2-1; D remains unclear. CDR3 length: 13 residues. The germline V gene has CDR1 SGHRS and CDR2 YFSETQ. The V gene lost 4 bases and the J gene lost 9 bases, with 14 bases spanning the gap. The CDR3 DNA follows: TGCGCCAGCAGCAGGAGCCTTCGAGGTGAGCAGTTCTTC. Translation gives CASSRSLRGEQFF.

V and J are TRBV27 and TRBJ2-7; 9 nucleotides align to TRBD2. The CDR3 consists of 16 residues. J was trimmed by 4 bases and V by 4 bases; bases with no gene match: 11. Germline V gene data show CDR1 as MNHEY and CDR2 as SMNVEV (reference sequence). The CDR3 DNA is TGTGCCAGCAGTTACTCTTGGGTAGCGGGAGCGTACGAGCAGTACTTC. This gives the protein CASSYSWVAGAYEQYF.

The chain recombines TRBV4-1 with TRBJ2-7; D not resolved. V lost 2 bases and J lost 1, with 9 bases in between. From germline, CDR1 is MGHRA and CDR2 YSYEKL. The CDR3 is 14 residues long. CDR3 sequence reads: CASSQMPESYEQYF. For the CDR3, the DNA is TGCGCCAGCAGCCAAATGCCTGAGTCCTACGAGCAGTACTTC.

The chain recombines TRBV10-2 with TRBJ2-1; D ambiguous. This CDR3 spans 12 amino acids. In germline, CDR1 is WSHSY, CDR2 SAAADI. V lost 10 bases to trimming and J lost 3 bases, with 10 bases between them. CDR3 DNA: TGCGCCACGTCTAGTGGCTACAATGAGCAGTTCTTC. Translation: CATSSGYNEQFF.

This chain uses TRBV28 with TRBJ2-3; TRBD2 is a possible D gene (5 bases). Per germline, CDR1 MDHEN and CDR2 SYDVKM. V lost 2 bases and J 1 base, leaving 16 bases between the germline ends. There are 17 residues in the CDR3. As DNA, the CDR3 is TGTGCCAGCAGTTTAACGACTATGAGGACCCGCACAGATACGCAGTATTTT. This encodes CASSLTTMRTRTDTQYF.

This clone has only one observation. The chain joins TRBV7-9 to TRBJ2-5; 8 bases match TRBD2. Trimming at V came to 4 bases and at J to 3 bases, leaving 7 bases not matched to a gene. Per germline, CDR1 SEHNR and CDR2 FQNEAQ (reference sequence). The CDR3 is made up of 15 amino acids. The CDR3, as DNA: TGTGCCAGCAGCTCACTAGCGGCAGATGAAGAGACCCAGTACTTC. This codes for CASSSLAADEETQYF.

V usage is TRBV28 and J usage is TRBJ2-7, with 9 bases aligning to TRBD1. V was clipped by 10 bases and J by 3 bases; unmatched bases: 10. The length of the CDR3 is 14 residues. Germline V lookup: CDR1 MDHEN, CDR2 SYDVKM. CDR3 coding DNA: TGTGCCACAAAGACGGGGGACAGGGTCTACGAGCAGTACTTC. Protein product: CATKTGDRVYEQYF.

The chain couples TRBV25-1 to TRBJ2-7; the match to TRBD1 covers 8 bases. The J segment lost 6 bases and the V segment lost 5 bases, leaving 6 bases of the junction unmatched. There are 13 residues in the CDR3. Germline lookup yields CDR1 MGHDK and CDR2 SYGVNS. CDR3 nucleotide sequence: TGTGCCAGCAGTATTGGACAGGGAGTCGAGCAGTACTTC. Its translation is CASSIGQGVEQYF.

This sequence joins TRBV5-6 and TRBJ1-2, with TRBD1 matching 9 bases. V shed 5 bases and J 4 bases; nucleotides not matched to a gene: 12. The CDR3 is 16 amino acids. Per the germline V gene, CDR1 is SGHDT and CDR2 is YYEEEE. The chain's CDR3 is CASSPDPGTGIYGYTF. The CDR3 DNA reads TGTGCCAGCAGTCCCGACCCCGGGACAGGGATCTATGGCTACACCTTC. Combining the CDR3 with reference TRBV5-6 and TRBJ1-2 gives the whole variable domain DAGVTQSPTHLIKTRGQQVTLRCSPKSGHDTVSWYQQALGQGPQFIFQYYEEEERQRGNFPDRFSGHQFPNYSSELNVNALLLGDSALYLCASSPDPGTGIYGYTFGSGTRLTVV.